This TCR beta chain is from a study of early T cells in non-severe SARS-CoV-2 infection. Study-level results: The study's VDJdb matching favored anti-spike CD8 responses and missed private and CD4 specificities.

In this sample, this clonotype turned up many times. As yet, its antigen is unknown. Germline V gene data show CDR1 as SNHLY and CDR2 as FYNNEI. This CDR3 has 16 residues. J was trimmed by 2 bases and V by 3 bases; bases with no gene match: 8. Individual cDNA molecules each received unique molecular identifiers attached to them. TCRdb passed the 5' RACE reads through MiXCR, listing each CDR3 protein once. This sample has about 39,000 distinct CDR3 sequences, with approximately 7.1% found just once. Sequencing was done on a sample of whole blood. The chain joins TRBV2 to TRBJ2-3, with TRBD2 matching over 7 bases. The receptor comes from an adult who was a healthcare worker with PCR-confirmed SARS-CoV-2 infection or an uninfected control (not recorded which). CDR3 coding DNA: TGTGCCAGCAGTGATCTCCTAGCGGATACCACAGATACGCAGTATTTT. Its protein product is CASSDLLADTTDTQYF.